The 32 T cell receptor beta chains in this list originate from one sample, sequenced in a study of neurological immune-mediated disorders. A single record per CDR3 protein comes from TCRdb applying MiXCR to the 5' RACE reads. Of approximately 32,000 distinct CDR3 sequences listed, roughly 15% are singletons. Sequenced sample: PBMCs. The receptors here all came from a man in his 70s in good health.

This clonotype was counted ten times or more. This rearrangement joins TRBV7-9 to TRBJ2-1, with D possibly matching TRBD1 (5 bases). This CDR3 contains 12 residues. V lost 2 bases and J 7 bases, leaving 6 bases between the germline ends. Germline V gene data show CDR1 as SEHNR and CDR2 as FQNEAQ (reference sequence). In DNA form, the CDR3 reads TGTGCCAGCAGCTTAAGGGGAAATGAGCAGTTCTTC. Translation: CASSLRGNEQFF.

This clonotype was detected ten times or more. The rearrangement links TRBV6-5 to TRBJ1-4, with TRBD1 matching 8 bases. There are 13 residues in the CDR3. The V and J ends lost 10 bases and 7 bases, in that order; junction bases with no gene match: 8. Germline lookup yields CDR1 MNHEY and CDR2 SVGAGI. CDR3: CATTQGGGEKLFF. The CDR3 DNA is TGTGCCACGACACAGGGGGGGGGTGAAAAACTGTTTTTT.

V usage is TRBV5-6 and J usage is TRBJ2-2; possibly TRBD1 or TRBD2 for D (5 bases each). The CDR3 loop spans 13 amino acids. V was shortened by 1 base and J by 6 bases, with 7 bases between the two germline ends. The germline CDR1 and CDR2 sequences are SGHDT and YYEEEE. Here the CDR3 reads CASSLPGPGELFF. As DNA, the CDR3 is TGTGCCAGCAGCTTGCCGGGGCCCGGGGAGCTGTTTTTT.

This clonotype occurred many times. The chain employs TRBV12-3 or TRBV12-4 and TRBJ2-5; D remains unclear. This CDR3 has 15 amino acids. Trimming took off 3 bases at V and 4 bases at J, with 15 bases between the two ends. The CDR3 DNA sequence: TGTGCCAGCAGTTTCAGAGACACCCTGGCAGAGACCCAGTACTTC. Its translation: CASSFRDTLAETQYF.

This clonotype has a count of ten or more. The chain couples TRBV12-5 to TRBJ2-3; D is perhaps TRBD1 (5 bases). Trimming took 6 bases from V and 2 from J, leaving 15 bases between them. The germline V gene has CDR1 LGHNT and CDR2 FRNRAP. The CDR3 extends over 15 amino acids. The CDR3 DNA reads as TGTGCTAGTGGCCGACAGAATTCCTTCACAGATACGCAGTATTTT. Protein: CASGRQNSFTDTQYF.

This clonotype was picked up many times. The rearrangement uses TRBV6-5 and TRBJ1-4, with 7 bases lining up with TRBD1. With 5 bases clipped from V and 6 bases from J, the junction kept 9 bases outside the gene matches. This CDR3 has 15 residues. Germline CDR1 and CDR2: MNHEY and SVGAGI. The chain's CDR3 is CASSKTGQPYEKLFF. In DNA, the CDR3 is TGTGCCAGCAGTAAAACGGGACAGCCCTATGAAAAACTGTTTTTT.

Of note for this clonotype: One end of the junction fails to match germline, which may point to a read error. The V and J genes are TRBV7-2 and TRBJ1-5; perhaps TRBD1 as D (6 bases). The CDR3 extends over 15 amino acids. Germline loops: CDR1 SGHTA, CDR2 FQGNSA. The CDR3 protein is CASSLRGTSTQPHHF. The CDR3 nucleotides read TGTGCCAGCAGCTTAAGGGGGACTAGCACTCAGCCCCACCATTTT.

The table lists this clonotype with many counts. The V and J genes are TRBV12-3 or TRBV12-4 and TRBJ1-6; the D is unclear. The germline V and J ends were trimmed by 2 bases and 11 bases, with 16 bases remaining between them. This CDR3 is built from 15 residues. The CDR3 loop is CASSLWPPLGAPLHF. As DNA, the CDR3 is TGTGCCAGCAGTTTATGGCCGCCGTTAGGTGCACCCCTCCACTTT.

This clonotype was observed at least ten times. This chain uses TRBV4-3 with TRBJ1-2; D is possibly TRBD1 (6 bases). The length of the CDR3 is 17 residues. The germline CDR1 and CDR2 sequences are LGHNA and YSLEER. The germline V and J ends were trimmed by 3 bases and 3 bases, with 20 bases remaining between them. DNA for the CDR3: TGCGCCAGCAGCCAGGACTATCCAGGGGTCAGGGACTATGGCTACACCTTC. This codes for CASSQDYPGVRDYGYTF.

The chain employs TRBV7-9 and TRBJ2-7; 8 positions match TRBD1. The germline CDR1 and CDR2 sequences are SEHNR and FQNEAQ (reference sequence). The CDR3 sequence is 14 residues long. Unmatched junction bases numbered 13, after V lost 5 bases and J lost 10 bases. The CDR3 is CASSALPDRDKQYF. CDR3 sequence (DNA): TGTGCCAGCAGCGCACTACCGGACAGGGATAAACAGTACTTC. The full variable domain, in which reference TRBV7-9 and TRBJ2-7 provide the parts outside the CDR3, is DTGVSQNPRHKITKRGQNVTFRCDPISEHNRLYWYRQTLGQGPEFLTYFQNEAQLEKSRLLSDRFSAERPKGSFSTLEIQRTEQGDSAMYLCASSALPDRDKQYFGPGTRLTVT.

The CDR3 region has the DNA TGTGCCAGCAGTTCCGGGACAGCAGTTAAAGAAGCTTTCTTT. Its protein product is CASSSGTAVKEAFF. The rearrangement uses TRBV12-3 or TRBV12-4 and TRBJ1-1, with 7 bases lining up with TRBD1. This CDR3 comprises 14 residues. V dropped 4 bases and J dropped 8; count of bases not matched to a gene: 10.

This clonotype was seen many times. The chain carries TRBV6-2 or TRBV6-3 and TRBJ1-1; 7 bases agree with TRBD1. V trimming: 5 bases; J trimming: 5 bases; junction bases outside the gene matches: 5. From germline, CDR1 is MNHEY and CDR2 SVGEGT. This CDR3 is built from 13 residues. CDR3 DNA: TGTGCCAGCAGTAGACAGGGAGGGACTGAAGCTTTCTTT. It translates to CASSRQGGTEAFF.

This clonotype was detected ten times or more. The V call is TRBV19, the J call TRBJ2-2, with TRBD1 identical over 8 bases. This CDR3 is 17 amino acids long. Germline CDR1 and CDR2: LNHDA and SQIVND (reference sequence). V was clipped by 10 bases and J by 5 bases; unmatched bases: 18. CDR3 protein: CATFPGQGIYSTGELFF. The CDR3 bases are TGTGCCACCTTCCCCGGACAGGGAATATACTCTACCGGGGAGCTGTTTTTT.

This clonotype showed up many times. V gene TRBV20-1 combines with J gene TRBJ2-7; possibly TRBD2 for D (5 bases). The CDR3 sequence is 13 residues long. V gave up 2 bases and J gave up 2 bases, with 10 bases separating them. The germline V gene encodes CDR1 DFQATT and CDR2 SNEGSKA (reference sequence). The CDR3 nucleotides are TGCAGTGCTAGATCTGGGGAGCCCTACGAGCAGTACTTC. Its protein product is CSARSGEPYEQYF.

A remark on this clonotype: Germline and junction disagree at one end, which may indicate a read error. The gene calls are TRBV20-1 and TRBJ2-7; D gene unclear. The length of the CDR3 is 12 residues. Germline V CDR1 and CDR2: DFQATT, SNEGSKA (reference sequence). In DNA form, the CDR3 reads TGCAGTGCAAGAGCAGCAAGCTACAAGCAGTACTTC. Translating it yields CSARAASYKQYF.

This clonotype was seen at least ten times. The chain has TRBV24-1 and TRBJ2-1; no reliable D call. This CDR3 is built from 11 residues. CDR1 and CDR2 (germline): KGHDR, SFDVKD. Trimming removed 9 bases from V and 4 bases from J, with 6 bases in between. The DNA of the CDR3 is TGTGCCACCGAACGATACAATGAGCAGTTCTTC. This sequence encodes CATERYNEQFF.

This clonotype was recorded many times. This chain uses TRBV5-4 with TRBJ1-6; D remains ambiguous. Germline CDR1 and CDR2: SGHNT and YYREEE (reference sequence). This CDR3 contains 15 residues. Trimming cost V 0 bases and J 4 bases, with 8 bases left between them. The CDR3 reads CASSLESGYNSPLHF. The CDR3 DNA follows: TGTGCCAGCAGCTTGGAGAGCGGATATAATTCACCCCTCCACTTT.

The table lists this clonotype with many counts. Here the CDR3 reads CSARDIAYEQYF. CDR3 DNA: TGCAGTGCTAGAGATATAGCCTACGAGCAGTACTTC. The genes are TRBV20-1 and TRBJ2-7; unclear D gene. Germline V gene data show CDR1 as DFQATT and CDR2 as SNEGSKA (reference sequence). This CDR3 region has 12 residues. The V end was cut by 0 bases, the J end by 2 bases, with 5 bases between.

This clonotype has at least ten counts. This chain joins TRBV20-1 and TRBJ1-1; 7 positions agree with TRBD1. CDR3 size: 15 residues. Germline-derived CDR1 and CDR2 are DFQATT and SNEGSKA (reference sequence). J was trimmed by 0 bases and V by 6 bases; bases with no gene match: 10. CDR3 loop: CSAPRTGSMNTEAFF. DNA for the CDR3: TGCAGTGCCCCCCGGACAGGCAGCATGAACACTGAAGCTTTCTTT.

The V and J genes are TRBV25-1 and TRBJ1-2; D is ambiguous. Germline V gene data show CDR1 as MGHDK and CDR2 as SYGVNS. The CDR3 extends over 11 amino acids. V gave up 0 bases and J gave up 12 bases, with 8 bases separating them. The CDR3 DNA reads as TGTGCCAGCAGTGAATACGGGGTCGACACCTTC. It yields the protein CASSEYGVDTF.

This clonotype was picked up many times. The V and J genes are TRBV6-2 or TRBV6-3 and TRBJ1-1; D not certain. The CDR3 has 13 amino acids. The V gene's germline CDR1 is MNHEY and CDR2 SVGEGT. With 2 bases removed from V and 1 base from J, the gap between germline ends came to 5 bases. CDR3 residues: CASSYLRNTEAFF. CDR3 DNA: TGTGCCAGCAGTTACCTTCGGAACACTGAAGCTTTCTTT.

The CDR3 spells CSASGSAGTGEPIQYF. CDR3 nucleotide sequence: TGCAGTGCTAGTGGGTCTGCCGGGACAGGGGAACCCATTCAGTACTTC. This chain joins TRBV20-1 and TRBJ2-4, with TRBD1 identical over 10 bases. This CDR3 has 16 residues. Trimming cost V 3 bases and J 9 bases; bases outside gene matches: 14. Germline CDR1 DFQATT, CDR2 SNEGSKA (reference sequence).

This clonotype was recorded many times. The gene calls are TRBV12-3 or TRBV12-4 and TRBJ2-7; 10 bases fit TRBD2. The J segment lost 5 bases and the V segment lost 2 bases, leaving 3 bases of the junction unmatched. The CDR3 extends over 14 amino acids. The CDR3: CASSLSGGANEQYF. The CDR3 DNA follows: TGTGCCAGCAGTTTAAGCGGGGGGGCCAACGAGCAGTACTTC.

This clonotype was counted at least ten times. The V gene is TRBV7-2, the J gene TRBJ1-3, with D unresolved. CDR1 SGHTA and CDR2 FQGNSA come from the germline V gene. The length of the CDR3 is 14 residues. Trimming removed 2 bases from V and 9 bases from J, with 14 bases in between. As DNA, the CDR3 is TGTGCCAGCAGCTTAAGTGAAGGGCGCACCACCATATATTTT. Its protein is CASSLSEGRTTIYF.

This clonotype has a count of ten or more. This chain links TRBV28 with TRBJ1-1; D is unclear. CDR1 is MDHEN, CDR2 SYDVKM, per germline. V was trimmed by 6 bases and J by 0 bases, leaving 14 bases between them. The CDR3 is 15 residues long. CDR3 DNA sequence: TGTGCCAGCAGCATAAGGGCCGAAATGAACACTGAAGCTTTCTTT. Protein: CASSIRAEMNTEAFF. Full variable domain (rest looked up from reference TRBV28 and TRBJ1-1): DVKVTQSSRYLVKRTGEKVFLECVQDMDHENMFWYRQDPGLGLRLIYFSYDVKMKEKGDIPEGYSVSREKKERFSLILESASTNQTSMYLCASSIRAEMNTEAFFGQGTRLTVV.

This clonotype was counted many times. This chain uses TRBV15 with TRBJ1-4; D may be TRBD1 (5 bases). The CDR3 extends over 19 amino acids. With 0 bases removed from V and 4 bases from J, the gap between germline ends came to 21 bases. In germline, CDR1 is LNHNV, CDR2 YYDKDF (reference sequence). This chain's CDR3 is CATSREVPEEGRYNEKLFF. Written as DNA, the CDR3 is TGTGCCACCAGCAGAGAAGTACCGGAGGAGGGACGGTATAATGAAAAACTGTTTTTT.

The J gene is TRBJ2-1, the V gene TRBV11-2; TRBD1 or TRBD2 may be the D gene (5 bases each). Germline V lookup: CDR1 SGHAT, CDR2 FQNNGV. There are 14 residues in the CDR3. The V end was cut by 1 base, the J end by 7 bases, with 11 bases between. The CDR3 protein is CASSLAGTANEQFF. For the CDR3, the DNA is TGTGCCAGCAGCTTAGCGGGGACCGCAAATGAGCAGTTCTTC.

Ten or more counts support this clonotype. The chain uses TRBV7-8 and TRBJ2-5; TRBD1 matches at 11 bases. CDR1 and CDR2 (germline): SGHVS, FQNEAQ. The CDR3 is 19 residues long. Unmatched junction bases numbered 15, after V lost 1 base and J lost 5 bases. In nucleotides, the CDR3 is TGTGCCAGCAGCTTAGGGGCCCCCTCGGACAGGGGGCGCGGGGAGACCCAGTACTTC. Amino acids: CASSLGAPSDRGRGETQYF. Full variable domain (remainder filled in from reference TRBV7-8 and TRBJ2-5): GAGVSQSPRYKVAKRGQDVALRCDPISGHVSLFWYQQALGQGPEFLTYFQNEAQLDKSGLPSDRFFAERPEGSVSTLKIQRTQQEDSAVYLCASSLGAPSDRGRGETQYFGPGTRLLVL.

This clonotype came up many times. The chain has TRBV28 and TRBJ2-7; D uncertain. CDR1 and CDR2 from the germline V gene are MDHEN and SYDVKM. This CDR3 has 14 amino acids. Trimming stripped 2 bases from V and 4 bases from J, with 12 bases between. The DNA for the CDR3 is TGTGCCAGCAGTTTAAACCTAAGGGTGTACGAGCAGTACTTC. Its translation is CASSLNLRVYEQYF.

Ten or more counts support this clonotype. The CDR3 bases are TGTGCCAGCAGCCTAAGAGACAGGGAAACCGGGGAGCTGTTTTTT. This encodes CASSLRDRETGELFF. The V and J genes are TRBV7-2 and TRBJ2-2; 7 bases are a match to TRBD1. CDR1 and CDR2 from the germline V gene are SGHTA and FQGNSA. The CDR3 spans 15 residues. V lost 5 bases and J lost 5; bases outside the gene matches: 8.

This clonotype has a count of ten or more. J is TRBJ2-7 and V is TRBV6-2 or TRBV6-3; D gene uncertain. Deletions cut 2 bases from V and 2 bases from J, with 7 bases between. This CDR3 has 13 residues. Germline loops: CDR1 MNHEY, CDR2 SVGEGT. The CDR3 DNA follows: TGTGCCAGCAGTTACGAATTCCCCTACGAGCAGTACTTC. This sequence encodes CASSYEFPYEQYF.

This clonotype was detected ten times or more. This chain joins TRBV3-1 and TRBJ2-1, with 10 bases identical to TRBD2. The germline V gene has CDR1 LGHDT and CDR2 YNNKEL (reference sequence). Losses at the gene ends were 5 bases for V and 6 bases for J; bases not matched to a gene: 7. The CDR3 runs to 15 residues. The CDR3 loop is CASSTLAGVINEQFF. In DNA form, the CDR3 reads TGTGCCAGCAGCACCCTAGCGGGGGTGATCAATGAGCAGTTCTTC.